This is a list of T cell receptor beta chains from one sample in a study of T-cell reconstitution after alpha-beta-depleted transplantation in children. Each CDR3 protein is one row after TCRdb ran MiXCR on the PCR reads. The sample yields 330,000 or so distinct CDR3 sequences, around 9.1% seen once. The sample here was PBMCs, taken before TCRalphabeta/CD19-depleted stem cell transplant. The receptors were gathered from a boy in the first two years of life with acute myeloid leukemia, due to receive a stem cell transplant. Each CDR3 is given with its conserved first and last residue. The order of the fields is V gene, clone size, D gene, J gene, CDR3 DNA, CDR3 protein. The D gene is left open where the match is weak. Clone size is stated in some rows and not others, as once, few, many or a class when expanded.

>TRBV10-3|many|TRBD1|TRBJ1-5
TGTGCCATCAGTGATCACGACAGGGTTGACAATCAGCCCCAGCATTTT
CAISDHDRVDNQPQHF
>TRBV7-8|many|TRBD1|TRBJ2-7
TGTGCCAGCAGCTCATGGACAGGACCCTACGAGCAGTACTTC
CASSSWTGPYEQYF
>TRBV7-9|few|-|TRBJ2-5
TGTGCCAGCAGCCCGGCAACTCCTCAAGAGACCCAGTACTTC
CASSPATPQETQYF
>TRBV18|many|TRBD2|TRBJ2-1
TGTGCCAGCTCGTCCCCGAAGACCGGGACTAGCAATGAGCAGTTCTTC
CASSSPKTGTSNEQFF
>TRBV5-1|many|-|TRBJ2-7
TGCGCCAGCAGCTTGGCCTGGCCTCTCGAGCAGTACTTC
CASSLAWPLEQYF
>TRBV28|many|-|TRBJ1-5
TGTGCCAGCAGACAACAGGGAGGGAATCAGCCCCAGCATTTT
CASRQQGGNQPQHF
>TRBV5-1|-|TRBD2|TRBJ2-3
TGCGCCAGCAGCTTGGAGAGCGGGGGGACTAGCACAGATACGCAGTATTTT
CASSLESGGTSTDTQYF
>TRBV5-6|few|-|TRBJ2-6
TGTGCCAGCAGCAATTCGGTCCTGGATTTCTACAACGTCCTGACTTTC
CASSNSVLDFYNVLTF
>TRBV12-3/TRBV12-4|many|-|TRBJ2-3
TGTGCCAGCAGTTTAATGAGAAGTAGGGGCGATACGCAGTATTTT
CASSLMRSRGDTQYF
>TRBV21-1|many|-|TRBJ2-1
TGTGCCAGCAGCAAACGCACTCATTCCTACAATGAGCAGTTCTTC
CASSKRTHSYNEQFF
>TRBV7-2|many|TRBD2|TRBJ2-3
TGTGCCAGCAGCCCCCAAAGCGGGGGGGTCGCAGATACGCAGTATTTT
CASSPQSGGVADTQYF
>TRBV20-1|many|TRBD2|TRBJ2-1
TGCAGTGCTCCGGGGGGCGGGAGGGTCCGATACAATGAGCAGTTCTTC
CSAPGGGRVRYNEQFF
>TRBV29-1|many|TRBD2|TRBJ2-5
TGCAGCGTTGGGACTAGCGGTCAAGAGACCCAGTACTTC
CSVGTSGQETQYF
>TRBV28|few|TRBD2|TRBJ2-1
TGTGCCAGCAGTCGACGGATAGCGGGGGGGCCTGGTGAGCAGTTCTTC
CASSRRIAGGPGEQFF
>TRBV6-2/TRBV6-3|many|TRBD1|TRBJ2-2
TGTGCCAGCAGCAACAGGGGCCCCGGGGAGCTGTTTTTT
CASSNRGPGELFF
>TRBV12-3/TRBV12-4|few|-|TRBJ2-3
TGTGCCAGCAGTTCCCGCCACGGTACGCAGTATTTT
CASSSRHGTQYF
>TRBV6-2/TRBV6-3|few|TRBD2|TRBJ2-2
TGTGCCAGCAGTTATGGAGCTAGCGGGAGCTCCGGGGAGCTGTTTTTT
CASSYGASGSSGELFF
>TRBV11-2|many|TRBD1|TRBJ2-5
TGTGCCAGCAGCGGACAGGGGGTTCAAGAGACCCAGTACTTC
CASSGQGVQETQYF
>TRBV6-1|-|-|TRBJ1-2
TGTGCCAGCAGTGAAGCGGGCAGGCCGCCCTATGGCTACACCTTC
CASSEAGRPPYGYTF
>TRBV12-3/TRBV12-4|once|TRBD1|TRBJ1-5
TGTGCCAGCAGTTTGATAGGACAGGTAAATCAGCCCCAGCATTTT
CASSLIGQVNQPQHF
>TRBV27|-|-|TRBJ2-1
TGTGCCAGCAGCCACGGACCGGACAATGAGCAGTTCTTC
CASSHGPDNEQFF
>TRBV14|-|-|TRBJ2-6
TGTGCCAGCAGCCAAATGGGTTTCTCTGGGGCCAACGTCCTGACTTTC
CASSQMGFSGANVLTF
>TRBV20-1|few|-|TRBJ1-2
TGCAGTGCTAGAGCGGAGACAGCTAACTATGGCTACACCTTC
CSARAETANYGYTF
>TRBV2|few|-|TRBJ1-1
TGTGCCAGCAGTGAAGGGCTGGGGGAAGCTTTCTTT
CASSEGLGEAFF
>TRBV19|-|-|TRBJ2-1
TGTGCCAGTAGTATAGCGCCCCTTTACAGGCAGTTCTTC
CASSIAPLYRQFF
>TRBV28|few|TRBD1|TRBJ2-6
TGTGCCAGCAGTTTAGGACAGGGGGAGTCAATTGGGGGGGCCAACGTCCTGACTTTC
CASSLGQGESIGGANVLTF
>TRBV27|many|TRBD2|TRBJ2-3
TGTGCCAGCAGTTTCTCTCTCGGACTAGCGGGGTCAGATACGCAGTATTTT
CASSFSLGLAGSDTQYF
>TRBV7-8|many|-|TRBJ2-7
TGTGCCAGCAGCATACTCCTGGAGGCCCACAGGTTAGGTTACGAGCAGTACTTC
CASSILLEAHRLGYEQYF
>TRBV5-4|many|TRBD2|TRBJ2-2
TGTGCCAGCGAGACCGGCGGGGGGCGAACCGGGGAGCTGTTTTTT
CASETGGGRTGELFF
>TRBV7-9|-|-|TRBJ2-5
TGTGCCAGCAGCTTAGCCCCCGAGTACTTC
CASSLAPEYF
>TRBV13|many|-|TRBJ2-7
TGTGCCAGCAGCCGAGGGGGCTACGAGCAGTACTTC
CASSRGGYEQYF
>TRBV6-2/TRBV6-3|many|TRBD2|TRBJ2-1
TGTGCCAGCAGTTCGACTAGCGTGGTGGGTGAGCAGTTCTTC
CASSSTSVVGEQFF
>TRBV12-3/TRBV12-4|many|TRBD1|TRBJ1-1
TGTGCCAGCACGCAAAGGACAGGCACTGAAGCTTTCTTT
CASTQRTGTEAFF
>TRBV7-6|-|TRBD1|TRBJ1-2
TGTGCCAGCAGCTCCGACGAAACAGGGGGCGGTGGCTACACCTTC
CASSSDETGGGGYTF
>TRBV6-5|many|-|TRBJ2-7
TGTGCCAGCAGCCCCGGACTCCTCTCCTACGAGCAGTACTTC
CASSPGLLSYEQYF
>TRBV20-1|-|TRBD1|TRBJ2-1
TGCAGTGCTAGGGACAGGGGGCCCTTTGACAATGAGCAGTTCTTC
CSARDRGPFDNEQFF
>TRBV28|many|TRBD1|TRBJ2-3
TGTGCCAGCAGTTGGGTGGGGACAGCGAGAGATACGCAGTATTTT
CASSWVGTARDTQYF
>TRBV29-1|many|-|TRBJ2-3
TGCAGCGTCGGGCCAGATACGCAGTATTTT
CSVGPDTQYF
>TRBV12-3/TRBV12-4|many|-|TRBJ2-1
TGTGCCAGCAGCCGAGGTTCTAGGGGAAACAATGAGCAGTTCTTC
CASSRGSRGNNEQFF
>TRBV28|many|-|TRBJ2-5
TGTGCCAGCAGTTACCGGGATCACCAAGAGACCCAGTACTTC
CASSYRDHQETQYF
>TRBV5-4|-|TRBD1|TRBJ2-1
TGTGCCAGCAGCTTGGCCAAAGGGGGCGCGAGCAATGAGCAGTTCTTC
CASSLAKGGASNEQFF
>TRBV29-1|many|TRBD1|TRBJ1-1
TGCAGCGCCCTCCCGGGTTTGGGGGGACAGGGAGTCACTGAAGCTTTCTTT
CSALPGLGGQGVTEAFF
>TRBV28|-|-|TRBJ1-2
TGTGCCAGCATTATAAGTGGCGGAGGAGGGGACGAAGGCTACACCTTC
CASIISGGGGDEGYTF
>TRBV7-8|-|TRBD2|TRBJ2-1
TGTGCCAGCAGCTTTCGGGAGGGGGTCAATGAGCAGTTCTTC
CASSFREGVNEQFF
>TRBV19|many|-|TRBJ2-1
TGTGCCAGTAGTATCGCAGGGATGCATGAGCAGTTCTTC
CASSIAGMHEQFF
>TRBV15|-|-|TRBJ2-2
TGTGCCACCAGCAGAGAGAGGGTCACCGGGGAGCTGTTTTTT
CATSRERVTGELFF
>TRBV2|few|TRBD1|TRBJ1-5
TGTGCCAGCAGAAAGACAGGGAACAGCAATCAGCCCCAGCATTTT
CASRKTGNSNQPQHF
>TRBV29-1|many|TRBD1|TRBJ1-1
TGCAGCTCTTCGGACAGGGACACTGAAGCTTTCTTT
CSSSDRDTEAFF